Below, 3 T cell receptor beta chains from the same sample are listed, as sequenced in a study of Graves' ophthalmopathy and Graves' hyperthyroidism. TCR beta CDR3 amplification used RNA transcripts. A first-round RT-PCR used HTBI primers, followed by a second-round multiplex PCR. TCRdb reanalysed the multiplex PCR reads using MiXCR and keeps one entry per CDR3 protein. Here the sample spans approximately 410,000 distinct CDR3 sequences, 15% to 17% being singletons. Material: peripheral blood. All receptors derive from a woman younger than 35 with stable Graves' hyperthyroidism.

The rearrangement links TRBV7-3 to TRBJ2-5; D remains ambiguous. There are 13 residues in the CDR3. From germline, CDR1 is SGHTA and CDR2 FQGTGA. V was pared by 3 bases and J by 5 bases, with 10 bases between. CDR3 coding DNA: TGTGCCAGCAGCTTCGGTATGAGGGAGACCCAGTACTTC. Its translation: CASSFGMRETQYF. Using reference TRBV7-3 and TRBJ2-5 for the parts outside the CDR3, the full variable domain is GAGVSQTPSNKVTEKGKYVELRCDPISGHTALYWYRQSLGQGPEFLIYFQGTGAADDSGLPNDRFFAVRPEGSVSTLKIQRTERGDSAVYLCASSFGMRETQYFGPGTRLLVL.

The sample holds many counts of this clonotype. The genes are TRBV11-2 and TRBJ2-5; the D gene is possibly TRBD1 (5 bases). Trimming pared 1 base from V and 5 bases from J, leaving 11 bases between. There are 14 residues in the CDR3. CDR1 is SGHAT and CDR2 is FQNNGV in the germline V gene. CDR3 coding DNA: TGTGCCAGCAGCTTAGGAGCAGGGCTGGAGACCCAGTACTTC. Its translation is CASSLGAGLETQYF. The complete variable domain, with remaining parts taken from reference TRBV11-2 and TRBJ2-5, reads EAGVAQSPRYKIIEKRQSVAFWCNPISGHATLYWYQQILGQGPKLLIQFQNNGVVDDSQLPKDRFSAERLKGVDSTLKIQPAKLEDSAVYLCASSLGAGLETQYFGPGTRLLVL.

This clonotype was counted many times. The chain uses TRBV6-1 and TRBJ2-5; D possibly corresponds to TRBD2 (5 bases). Deletions cut 0 bases from V and 4 bases from J, with 9 bases between. The CDR3 extends over 14 amino acids. Germline V gene lookup returns CDR1 MNHNS and CDR2 SASEGT. The CDR3 DNA reads TGTGCCAGCAGTGAAGCGTCGGGGAGAGAGACCCAGTACTTC. This translates into CASSEASGRETQYF.